This T cell receptor (beta chain) was profiled in a study of CD8+ T cells in alopecia areata. Study at large: The study gave treated patients oral tofacitinib at 5 to 10 mg twice daily. Tofacitinib treatment spanned 6 to 18 months, with 6 months off drug afterward.

On this clone itself: Its specificity is not known.

This CDR3 comprises 12 residues. With 2 bases removed from V and 8 bases from J, the gap between germline ends came to 12 bases. Germline CDR1 is SQVTM and CDR2 is ANQGSEA. Extracted RNA was reverse transcribed, and the resulting cDNA served as sequencing template. Clones were sequenced by immunoSEQ multiplex PCR, and TCRdb holds only the in-frame ones, with some missing. The sample consists of about 150,000 clones, about 60% of them appearing once. Researchers gathered lesional scalp punch biopsies and peripheral blood from patients with alopecia areata. Findings of the study overall: Patients showed less clear TCR sequence sharing than mice, possibly partly because of HLA diversity.

The chain joins TRBV29-1 to TRBJ1-1; maybe TRBD1 (6 bases). This specimen consisted of CD4+ T cells sorted from blood, obtained at week 0. The clonotype originates from a human donor with alopecia areata. The CDR3 DNA is TGCAGCGTTGAATTGGACAGTTGGGAAGCTTTCTTT. Residues: CSVELDSWEAFF.